The 17 T cell receptor beta chains listed next were all sequenced from one sample in a study of cytomegalovirus exposure and HLA in healthy donors (dated by TCRdb to 2017 to 2019). Preparation of the library involved the immunoSEQ multiplex PCR assay. For the multiplex PCR, a mixture combining 60 forward primers for TCR Vbeta segments and 13 reverse primers for TCR Jbeta segments was used. Entries here come from immuneACCESS through TCRdb and include only in-frame sequences with V and J called. Some clones fail to appear in such tables; in the studies checked, an unresolved V gene covers under half of the shortfall, and the cause of the remainder is unknown. The sample table lists about 210,000 clones, approximately 80% of them with a count of one. The ten largest account for roughly 14% of the sample. Sequencing was performed on PBMCs. These receptors came from a woman aged 30 to 39 in good health and CMV-seropositive.

The genes are TRBV7-8 and TRBJ1-5, with D unclear. CDR1 and CDR2 (germline): SGHVS, FQNEAQ. Deletions cut 1 base from V and 1 base from J, with 14 bases between. The CDR3 spans 17 residues. The CDR3 sequence is CASSLGLWGGSNQPQHF. Written as DNA, the CDR3 is TGTGCCAGCAGCTTAGGGTTGTGGGGAGGGAGCAATCAGCCCCAGCATTTT.

This clone was seen only a few times. The V call is TRBV7-2, the J call TRBJ2-1, with TRBD2 matching 8 bases. With 0 bases clipped from V and 5 bases from J, the junction kept 3 bases outside the gene matches. CDR1 SGHTA and CDR2 FQGNSA come from the germline V gene. CDR3 length: 15 amino acids. The CDR3 here is CASSLALAGNNEQFF. The CDR3 DNA is TGTGCCAGCAGCTTAGCTCTAGCGGGCAACAATGAGCAGTTCTTC.

V and J are TRBV2 and TRBJ2-7, with D possibly matching TRBD1 (6 bases). The CDR3 is made up of 18 amino acids. In germline, CDR1 is SNHLY, CDR2 FYNNEI. V lost 6 bases, J lost 0 bases, and 24 bases lay in between. The CDR3 here is CASRVGGGFDRSSYEQYF. Written as DNA, the CDR3 is TGTGCCAGCAGAGTCGGCGGCGGGTTTGACAGGAGCTCCTACGAGCAGTACTTC. Complete variable domain (other parts from reference TRBV2 and TRBJ2-7): EPEVTQTPSHQVTQMGQEVILRCVPISNHLYFYWYRQILGQKVEFLVSFYNNEISEKSEIFDDQFSVERPDGSNFTLKIRSTKLEDSAMYFCASRVGGGFDRSSYEQYFGPGTRLTVT.

This clone was recorded only once. The chain recombines TRBV28 with TRBJ2-7, with TRBD2 identical over 10 bases. Germline values: CDR1 MDHEN, CDR2 SYDVKM. The CDR3 extends over 16 amino acids. After removal of 6 bases from V and 4 bases from J, the junction contained 12 bases not matched to a gene. CDR3 nucleotide sequence: TGTGCCAGCAGCCTTCATCAGGGACTAGCGAGGTACGAGCAGTACTTC. Translating gives CASSLHQGLARYEQYF.

This sequence joins TRBV30 and TRBJ2-7; a weak D match, TRBD2 (5 bases). This CDR3 contains 14 residues. V lost 4 bases, J lost 4 bases, and 17 bases lay in between. Germline CDR1 and CDR2: GTSNPN and SVGIG (reference sequence). The CDR3 DNA sequence: TGTGCCTGGAATCAGGAGGACCCTTTTTACGAGCAGTACTTC. This codes for CAWNQEDPFYEQYF.

This chain joins TRBV6-5 and TRBJ1-3, with D tentatively TRBD1 (6 bases). This CDR3 has 15 amino acids. Germline V CDR1 and CDR2: MNHEY, SVGAGI. V lost 5 bases and J 4 bases, leaving 15 bases between the germline ends. The CDR3 protein is CASSNRAVGGNTIYF. DNA of the CDR3: TGTGCCAGCAGTAACAGGGCCGTCGGGGGAAACACCATATATTTT.

The chain recombines TRBV18 with TRBJ2-1; 10 bases are shared with TRBD2. CDR3 size: 19 residues. V shed 3 bases and J 0 bases; nucleotides not matched to a gene: 11. CDR1 KGHSH and CDR2 LQKENI come from the germline V gene. The CDR3 DNA is TGTGCCAGCTCACCCCCCCTAGCGGGGGCCACTATCTCCTACAATGAGCAGTTCTTC. As protein: CASSPPLAGATISYNEQFF.

V is TRBV9 and J is TRBJ2-7, with 9 bases aligning to TRBD1. V trimming: 3 bases; J trimming: 1 base; junction bases outside the gene matches: 8. CDR3 length equals 16 residues. Looked up from germline, CDR1 is SGDLS and CDR2 is YYNGEE. CDR3 loop: CASSGGYGQGSYEQYF. CDR3 nucleotides: TGTGCCAGCAGCGGGGGGTACGGACAGGGGTCCTACGAGCAGTACTTC.

The rearrangement uses TRBV29-1 and TRBJ1-1, with D possibly matching TRBD1 (6 bases). CDR1 and CDR2 (germline): SQVTM, ANQGSEA. Deletions cut 5 bases from V and 6 bases from J, with 19 bases between. CDR3 length equals 14 residues. CDR3 DNA: TGCAGCGTTTCTCCTATTGACAGGCTAGCTGAAGCTTTCTTT. It yields the protein CSVSPIDRLAEAFF.

This clone was seen a handful of times. This chain connects TRBV7-9 to TRBJ1-2, with 7 bases aligning to TRBD1. The CDR3 has 15 amino acids. The germline CDR1 and CDR2 sequences are SEHNR and FQNEAQ (reference sequence). The V gene end was trimmed by 0 bases and the J gene end by 4 bases; junction bases not matched to a gene: 5. The CDR3 loop reads CASSLAVEGAYGYTF. The CDR3 DNA sequence: TGTGCCAGCAGCTTAGCGGTGGAGGGGGCCTATGGCTACACCTTC.

This clone has a single count. The chain carries TRBV5-6 and TRBJ2-7; possible D gene TRBD1, 5 bases. Looked up from germline, CDR1 is SGHDT and CDR2 is YYEEEE. The CDR3 extends over 15 amino acids. V lost 1 base to trimming and J lost 2 bases, with 13 bases between them. The CDR3 region has the DNA TGTGCCAGCAGCTTGCTGGCAGGGCCCACCTACGAGCAGTACTTC. This translates into CASSLLAGPTYEQYF.

The rearrangement links TRBV7-2 to TRBJ2-4; 7 nucleotides align to TRBD1. Per germline, CDR1 SGHTA and CDR2 FQGNSA. There are 13 residues in the CDR3. V shed 5 bases and J 6 bases; nucleotides not matched to a gene: 4. The CDR3 DNA follows: TGTGCCAGCAGCACCCGACAGGGAAACATTCAGTACTTC. Amino acids: CASSTRQGNIQYF.

V is TRBV6-5 and J is TRBJ1-2, with 7 bases matching TRBD1. Losses at the gene ends were 6 bases for V and 5 bases for J; bases not matched to a gene: 12. Germline CDR1 MNHEY, CDR2 SVGAGI. The CDR3 loop spans 15 amino acids. The CDR3 coding sequence is TGTGCCAGCAGACCCCTAGTTGGGACAGTATATGGCTACACCTTC. The encoded protein is CASRPLVGTVYGYTF.

This chain joins TRBV9 and TRBJ2-5; D might be TRBD1 (5 bases). This CDR3 has 13 residues. V lost 8 bases and J lost 5, with 16 bases in between. The germline V gene has CDR1 SGDLS and CDR2 YYNGEE. CDR3 sequence (DNA): TGTGCCAGTTCCAGGGATCTGGGGGAGACCCAGTACTTC. This sequence encodes CASSRDLGETQYF.

The chain recombines TRBV5-5 with TRBJ2-7; D is perhaps TRBD1 (6 bases). Trimming pared 4 bases from V and 1 base from J, leaving 21 bases between. The CDR3 loop spans 17 amino acids. Germline assignment: CDR1 SGHKS and CDR2 YYEKEE (reference sequence). CDR3 sequence (DNA): TGTGCCAGCAGCCGAGGGGGTACGGGTCTCCGATCCTACGAGCAGTACTTC. Its translation is CASSRGGTGLRSYEQYF. The full variable domain, rest sourced from reference TRBV5-5 and TRBJ2-7, is DAGVTQSPTHLIKTRGQQVTLRCSPISGHKSVSWYQQVLGQGPQFIFQYYEKEERGRGNFPDRFSARQFPNYSSELNVNALLLGDSALYLCASSRGGTGLRSYEQYFGPGTRLTVT.

The gene calls are TRBV27 and TRBJ1-2; 10 bases fit TRBD1. CDR1 is MNHEY, CDR2 SMNVEV, per germline (reference sequence). The V segment lost 4 bases and the J segment 10 bases; nucleotides outside the gene matches: 12. This CDR3 region has 15 residues. In DNA form, the CDR3 reads TGTGCCAGCAGTTCAAGGACAGGGGGGTGGTTTAACTACACCTTC. Protein sequence: CASSSRTGGWFNYTF.

V is TRBV5-1 and J is TRBJ2-5, with a weak D call TRBD2 (6 bases). Looked up from germline, CDR1 is SGHRS and CDR2 is YFSETQ. Trimming pared 0 bases from V and 11 bases from J, leaving 20 bases between. This CDR3 spans 15 amino acids. The CDR3 is CASSLVAKPGGEQYF. The CDR3 DNA follows: TGCGCCAGCAGCTTGGTAGCTAAACCAGGAGGGGAGCAGTACTTC.